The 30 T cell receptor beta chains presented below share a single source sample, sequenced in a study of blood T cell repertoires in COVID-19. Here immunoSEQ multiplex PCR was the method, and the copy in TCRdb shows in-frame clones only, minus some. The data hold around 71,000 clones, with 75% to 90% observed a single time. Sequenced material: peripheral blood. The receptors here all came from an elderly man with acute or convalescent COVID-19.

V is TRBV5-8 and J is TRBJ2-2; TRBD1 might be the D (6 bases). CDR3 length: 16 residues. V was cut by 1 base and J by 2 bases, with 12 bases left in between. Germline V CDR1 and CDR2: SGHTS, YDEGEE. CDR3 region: CASSLTQGTNTGELFF. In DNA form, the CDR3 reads TGTGCCAGCAGCTTGACGCAGGGGACCAACACCGGGGAGCTGTTTTTT.

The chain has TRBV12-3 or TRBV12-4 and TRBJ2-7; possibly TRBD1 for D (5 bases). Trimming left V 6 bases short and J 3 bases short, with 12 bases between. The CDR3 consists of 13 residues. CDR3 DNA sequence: TGTGCCAGCAGCTTCCAGGGATTCTACGAGCAGTACTTC. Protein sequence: CASSFQGFYEQYF.

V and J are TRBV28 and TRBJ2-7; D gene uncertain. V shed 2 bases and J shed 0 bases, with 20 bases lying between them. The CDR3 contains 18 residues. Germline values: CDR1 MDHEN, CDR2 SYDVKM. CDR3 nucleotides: TGTGCCAGCAGTTTAGTTGCAGGTAGAATCCTTAGCTCCTACGAGCAGTACTTC. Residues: CASSLVAGRILSSYEQYF.

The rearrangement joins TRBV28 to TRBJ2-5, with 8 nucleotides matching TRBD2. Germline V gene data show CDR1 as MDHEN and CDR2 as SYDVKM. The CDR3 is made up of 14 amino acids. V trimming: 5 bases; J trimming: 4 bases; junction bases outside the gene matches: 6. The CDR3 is CASSPLLAGETQYF. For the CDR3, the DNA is TGTGCCAGCAGTCCTCTCCTAGCGGGAGAGACCCAGTACTTC.

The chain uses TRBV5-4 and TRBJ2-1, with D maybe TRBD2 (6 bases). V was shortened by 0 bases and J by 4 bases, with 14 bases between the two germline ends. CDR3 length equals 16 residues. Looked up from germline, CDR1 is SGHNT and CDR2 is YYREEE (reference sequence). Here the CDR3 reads CASSLDRAGSYNEQFF. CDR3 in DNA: TGTGCCAGCAGCTTGGATAGGGCGGGAAGTTACAATGAGCAGTTCTTC.

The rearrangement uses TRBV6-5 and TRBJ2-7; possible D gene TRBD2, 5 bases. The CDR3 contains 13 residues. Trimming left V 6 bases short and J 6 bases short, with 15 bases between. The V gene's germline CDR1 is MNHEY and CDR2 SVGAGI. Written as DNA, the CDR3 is TGTGCCAGCAGGGATCAACTAGACCGCGAGCAGTACTTC. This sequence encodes CASRDQLDREQYF.

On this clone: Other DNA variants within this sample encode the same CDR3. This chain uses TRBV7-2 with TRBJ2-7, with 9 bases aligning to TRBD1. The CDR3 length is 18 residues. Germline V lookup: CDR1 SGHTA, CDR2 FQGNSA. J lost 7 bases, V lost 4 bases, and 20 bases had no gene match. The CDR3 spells CASSYIPGQGTFSAEQYF. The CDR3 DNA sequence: TGTGCCAGCAGCTATATTCCAGGACAGGGGACATTCTCGGCGGAGCAGTACTTC.

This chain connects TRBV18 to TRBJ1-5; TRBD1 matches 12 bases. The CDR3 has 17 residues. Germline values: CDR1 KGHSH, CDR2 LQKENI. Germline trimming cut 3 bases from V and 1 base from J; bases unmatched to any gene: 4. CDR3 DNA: TGTGCCAGCTCACCCGGGACAGGGGGCGCGAGCAATCAGCCCCAGCATTTT. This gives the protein CASSPGTGGASNQPQHF.

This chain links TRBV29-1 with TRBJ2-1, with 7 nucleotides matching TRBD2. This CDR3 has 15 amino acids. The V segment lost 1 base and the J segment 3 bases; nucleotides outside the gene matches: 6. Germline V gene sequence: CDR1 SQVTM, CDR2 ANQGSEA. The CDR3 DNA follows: TGCAGCGTTGAAGGGGGGGGTCCCCTCTACAATGAGCAGTTCTTC. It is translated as CSVEGGGPLYNEQFF.

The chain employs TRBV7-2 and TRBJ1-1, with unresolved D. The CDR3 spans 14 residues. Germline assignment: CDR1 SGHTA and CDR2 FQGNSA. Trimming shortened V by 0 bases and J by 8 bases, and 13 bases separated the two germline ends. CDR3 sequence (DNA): TGTGCCAGCAGCTTAGCGGATTGGAGGATGGAAGCTTTCTTT. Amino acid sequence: CASSLADWRMEAFF.

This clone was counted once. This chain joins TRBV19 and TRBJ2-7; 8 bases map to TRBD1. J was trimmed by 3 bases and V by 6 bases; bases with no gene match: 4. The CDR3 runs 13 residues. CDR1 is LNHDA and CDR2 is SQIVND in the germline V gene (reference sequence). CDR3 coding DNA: TGTGCCAGTAGCCGGGACAGGAGCTACGAGCAGTACTTC. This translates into CASSRDRSYEQYF.

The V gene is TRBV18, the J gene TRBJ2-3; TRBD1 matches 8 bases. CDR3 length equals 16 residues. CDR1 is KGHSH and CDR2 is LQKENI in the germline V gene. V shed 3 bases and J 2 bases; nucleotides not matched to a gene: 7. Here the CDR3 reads CASSPSGTGFTDTQYF. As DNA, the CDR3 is TGTGCCAGCTCACCGTCCGGGACAGGCTTCACAGATACGCAGTATTTT.

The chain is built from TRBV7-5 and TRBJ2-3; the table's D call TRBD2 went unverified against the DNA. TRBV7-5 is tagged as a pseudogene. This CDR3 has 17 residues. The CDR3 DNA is TGTGTCAGAAGCTTAAGGGTAAAGCGGGGGGAAGGGGATACGCAGTATTTT. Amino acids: CVRSLRVKRGEGDTQYF.

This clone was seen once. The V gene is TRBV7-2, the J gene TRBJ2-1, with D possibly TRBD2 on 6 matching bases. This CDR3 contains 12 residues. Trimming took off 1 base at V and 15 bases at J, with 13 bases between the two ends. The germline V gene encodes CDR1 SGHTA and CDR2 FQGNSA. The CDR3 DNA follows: TGTGCCAGCAGCTTAGAACTCGGGAGTCCGTTCTTC. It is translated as CASSLELGSPFF.

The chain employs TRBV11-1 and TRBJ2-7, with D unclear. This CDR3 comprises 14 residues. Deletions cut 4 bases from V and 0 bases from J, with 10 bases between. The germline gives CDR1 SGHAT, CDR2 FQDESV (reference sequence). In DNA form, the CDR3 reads TGTGCCAGCAGCTCAGCCTGGCCCTCCTACGAGCAGTACTTC. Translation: CASSSAWPSYEQYF.

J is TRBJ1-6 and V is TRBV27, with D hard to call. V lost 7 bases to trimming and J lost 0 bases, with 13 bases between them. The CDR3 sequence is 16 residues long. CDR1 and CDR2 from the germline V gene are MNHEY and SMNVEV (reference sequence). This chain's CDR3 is CASTPSQASYNSPLHF. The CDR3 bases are TGTGCCAGCACCCCCTCTCAGGCCTCCTATAATTCACCCCTCCACTTT.

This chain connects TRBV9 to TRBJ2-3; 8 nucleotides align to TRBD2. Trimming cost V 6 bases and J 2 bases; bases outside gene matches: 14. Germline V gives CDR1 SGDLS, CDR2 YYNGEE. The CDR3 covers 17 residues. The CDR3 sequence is CASTDRLAGRDTDTQYF. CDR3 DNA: TGTGCCAGCACCGACCGATTAGCGGGGAGAGACACAGATACGCAGTATTTT.

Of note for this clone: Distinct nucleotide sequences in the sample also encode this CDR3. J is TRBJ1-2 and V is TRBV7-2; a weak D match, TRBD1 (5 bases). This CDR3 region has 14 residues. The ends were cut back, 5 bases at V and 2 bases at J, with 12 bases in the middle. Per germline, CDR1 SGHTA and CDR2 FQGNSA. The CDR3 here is CASSPGGGNYGYTF. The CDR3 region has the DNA TGTGCCAGCAGCCCCGGGGGGGGGAACTATGGCTACACCTTC.

CDR3 residues: CSVSKDRGEQYF. CDR3 nucleotides: TGCAGCGTTTCAAAGGACAGAGGAGAGCAGTACTTC. This rearrangement joins TRBV29-1 to TRBJ2-7; weak D call: TRBD1 (6 bases). The germline V and J ends were trimmed by 5 bases and 7 bases, with 15 bases remaining between them. This CDR3 contains 12 residues. Germline V lookup: CDR1 SQVTM, CDR2 ANQGSEA.

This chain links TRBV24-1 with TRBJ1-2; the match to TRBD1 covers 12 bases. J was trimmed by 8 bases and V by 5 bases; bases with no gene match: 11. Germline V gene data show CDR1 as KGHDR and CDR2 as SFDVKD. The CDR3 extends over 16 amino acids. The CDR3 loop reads CATSALPGQGAPGYTF. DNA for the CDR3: TGTGCCACCAGTGCCCTCCCGGGACAGGGGGCCCCCGGCTACACCTTC.

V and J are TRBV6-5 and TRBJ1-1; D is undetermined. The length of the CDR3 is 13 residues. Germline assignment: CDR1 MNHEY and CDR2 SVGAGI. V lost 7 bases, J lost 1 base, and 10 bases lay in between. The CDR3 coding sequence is TGTGCCAGCATTAGCACTCCGAACACTGAAGCTTTCTTT. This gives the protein CASISTPNTEAFF.

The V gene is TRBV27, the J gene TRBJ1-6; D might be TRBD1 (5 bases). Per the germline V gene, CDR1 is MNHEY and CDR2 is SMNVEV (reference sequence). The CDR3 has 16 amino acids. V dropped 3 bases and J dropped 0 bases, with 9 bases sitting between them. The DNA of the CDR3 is TGTGCCAGCAGTTTGGGGGGAGGCTCCTATAATTCACCCCTCCACTTT. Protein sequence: CASSLGGGSYNSPLHF.

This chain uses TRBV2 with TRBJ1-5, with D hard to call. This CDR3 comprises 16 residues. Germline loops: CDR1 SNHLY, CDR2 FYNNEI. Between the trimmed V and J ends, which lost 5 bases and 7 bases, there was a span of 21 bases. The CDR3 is CASSQDLAYTNQPQHF. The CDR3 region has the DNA TGTGCCAGCAGTCAGGACTTGGCCTATACGAACCAGCCCCAGCATTTT.

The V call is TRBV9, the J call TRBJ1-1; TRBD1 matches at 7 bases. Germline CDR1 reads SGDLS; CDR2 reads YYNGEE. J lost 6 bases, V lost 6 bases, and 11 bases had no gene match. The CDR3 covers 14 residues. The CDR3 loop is CASKGTEVGAEAFF. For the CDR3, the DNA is TGTGCCAGCAAAGGGACAGAGGTAGGGGCTGAAGCTTTCTTT.

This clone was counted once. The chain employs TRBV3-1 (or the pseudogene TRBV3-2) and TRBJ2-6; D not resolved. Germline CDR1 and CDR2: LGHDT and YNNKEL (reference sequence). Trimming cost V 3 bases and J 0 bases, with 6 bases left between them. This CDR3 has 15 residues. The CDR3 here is CASSQRISGANVLTF. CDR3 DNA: TGTGCCAGCAGCCAGCGGATCTCTGGGGCCAACGTCCTGACTTTC.

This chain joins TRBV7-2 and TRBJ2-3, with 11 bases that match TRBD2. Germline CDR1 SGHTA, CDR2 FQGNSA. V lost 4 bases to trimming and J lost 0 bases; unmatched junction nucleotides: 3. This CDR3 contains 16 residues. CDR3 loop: CASSSWTSGSTDTQYF. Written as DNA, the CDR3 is TGTGCCAGCAGCTCTTGGACTAGCGGGAGCACAGATACGCAGTATTTT.

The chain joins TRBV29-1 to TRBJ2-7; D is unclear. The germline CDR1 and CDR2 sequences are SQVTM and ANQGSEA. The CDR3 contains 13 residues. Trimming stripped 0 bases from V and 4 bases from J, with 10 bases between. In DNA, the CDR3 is TGCAGCGTTGAAGACAGACTTCGGTACGAGCAGTACTTC. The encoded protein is CSVEDRLRYEQYF.

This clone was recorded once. The CDR3 region has the DNA TGTGCCAGCAGTTTCACAGGACGCTCTGGAAACACCATATATTTT. Amino acids: CASSFTGRSGNTIYF. V gene TRBV27 combines with J gene TRBJ1-3, with D possibly TRBD1 on 5 matching bases. Deletions cut 3 bases from V and 0 bases from J, with 9 bases between. This CDR3 is 15 amino acids long. From germline, CDR1 is MNHEY and CDR2 SMNVEV (reference sequence).

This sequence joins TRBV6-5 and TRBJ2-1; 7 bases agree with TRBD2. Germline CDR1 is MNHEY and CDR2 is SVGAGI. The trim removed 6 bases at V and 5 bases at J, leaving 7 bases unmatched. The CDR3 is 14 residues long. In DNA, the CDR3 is TGTGCCAGCAGATACGGGGGGACCCACAATGAGCAGTTCTTC. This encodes CASRYGGTHNEQFF.

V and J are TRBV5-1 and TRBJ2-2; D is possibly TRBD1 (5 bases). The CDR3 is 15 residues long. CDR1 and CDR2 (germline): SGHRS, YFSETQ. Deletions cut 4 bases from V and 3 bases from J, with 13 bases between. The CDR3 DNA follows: TGCGCCAGCAGCCTCAGGGTATCGGACACCGGGGAGCTGTTTTTT. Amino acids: CASSLRVSDTGELFF.